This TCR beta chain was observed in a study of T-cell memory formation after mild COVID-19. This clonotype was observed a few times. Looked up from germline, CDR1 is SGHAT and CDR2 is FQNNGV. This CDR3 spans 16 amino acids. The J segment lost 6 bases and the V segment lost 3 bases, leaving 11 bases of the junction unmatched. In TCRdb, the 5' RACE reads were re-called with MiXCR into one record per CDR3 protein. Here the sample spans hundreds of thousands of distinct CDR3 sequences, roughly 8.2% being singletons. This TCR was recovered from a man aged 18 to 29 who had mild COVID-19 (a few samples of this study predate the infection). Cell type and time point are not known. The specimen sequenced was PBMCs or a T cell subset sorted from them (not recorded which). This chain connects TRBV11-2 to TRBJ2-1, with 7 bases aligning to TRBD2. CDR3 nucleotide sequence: TGTGCCAGCAGCTTGGGACTACCTCCCCAAAGCAATGAGCAGTTCTTC. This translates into CASSLGLPPQSNEQFF.